The sequence of this TCR beta chain was determined in a study of beta chain features in type 1 diabetes. Study context: Taken together, all samples contributed 95 million to 110 million examined sorted cells. Study observations and caveats: In every one of the four CD4+ subsets, TCRB CDR3s were moderately but significantly shorter in Type 1 diabetes patients. Cells carrying high TCR expression could end up over-represented when cDNA is sequenced. There were fewer insertions and more deletions at the VDJ junctions of type 1 diabetes patients.

Every isolated RNA sample was fully reverse transcribed, so sequencing captured expressed TCRB transcripts. TCRdb keeps only in-frame clones here, not all; method: immunoSEQ multiplex PCR. The data contain under 300,000 clones, under 8.5% of them singletons. A few counts support this clone. Its antigen is currently unknown. The TCR comes from a woman younger than 35 in good health. The sample consisted of central memory CD4+ T cells from blood.

The DNA for the CDR3 is TGTGCCTGGAGCCTGGGACAGGGCACCCAGCCCCAGCATTTT. Translated, it gives CAWSLGQGTQPQHF. V is TRBV30 and J is TRBJ1-5; 9 bases match TRBD1. Germline CDR1 reads GTSNPN; CDR2 reads SVGIG (reference sequence). V trimming: 3 bases; J trimming: 7 bases; junction bases outside the gene matches: 7. The CDR3 length is 14 residues.